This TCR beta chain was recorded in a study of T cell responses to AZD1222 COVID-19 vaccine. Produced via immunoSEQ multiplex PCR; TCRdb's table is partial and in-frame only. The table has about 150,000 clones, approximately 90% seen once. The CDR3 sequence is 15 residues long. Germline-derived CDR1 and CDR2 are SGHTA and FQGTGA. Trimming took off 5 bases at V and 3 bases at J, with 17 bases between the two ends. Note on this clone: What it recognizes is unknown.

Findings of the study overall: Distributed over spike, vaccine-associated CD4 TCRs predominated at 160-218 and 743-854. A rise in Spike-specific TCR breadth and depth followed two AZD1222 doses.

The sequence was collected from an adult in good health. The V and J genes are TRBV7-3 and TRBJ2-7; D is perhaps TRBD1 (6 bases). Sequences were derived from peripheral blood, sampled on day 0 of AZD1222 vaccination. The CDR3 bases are TGTGCCAGCAGCCTCTCCGGGACAATCGTCTACGAGCAGTACTTC. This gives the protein CASSLSGTIVYEQYF.